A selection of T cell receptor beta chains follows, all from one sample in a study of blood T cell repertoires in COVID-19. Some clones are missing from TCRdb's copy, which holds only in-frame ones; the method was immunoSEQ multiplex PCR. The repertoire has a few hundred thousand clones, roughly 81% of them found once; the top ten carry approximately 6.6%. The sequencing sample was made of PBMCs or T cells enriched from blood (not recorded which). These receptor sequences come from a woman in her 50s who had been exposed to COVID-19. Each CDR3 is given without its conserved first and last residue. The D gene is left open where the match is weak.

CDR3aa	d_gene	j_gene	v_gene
ASSSTPGQGNEQY	TRBD1	TRBJ2-7	TRBV5-6
ASSVAVASGGHGTQY	TRBD2	TRBJ2-3	TRBV9
ASRSAGWNTEAF	-	TRBJ1-1	TRBV19
ASSLRPGTGSGGELF	TRBD1	TRBJ2-2	TRBV5-1
ASSQGGGVSPLH	-	TRBJ1-6	TRBV3-1/TRBV3-2
ASSSPDGGGEAF	-	TRBJ1-1	TRBV5-4
ASSLSGFYGYT	-	TRBJ1-2	TRBV6-2/TRBV6-3
ASSYSRQTGYT	-	TRBJ1-2	TRBV6-5
ASSARHGTEAF	-	TRBJ1-1	TRBV2
ASSYNGAMNNEQF	-	TRBJ2-1	TRBV6-5
ASSFRTDTEAF	-	TRBJ1-1	TRBV27
ASSDRGRFPKYEQY	TRBD1	TRBJ2-7	TRBV6-4
ASSPVGTGFTDTQY	TRBD1	TRBJ2-3	TRBV7-9
AISESEGSSYNSPLH	-	TRBJ1-6	TRBV10-3
ASSFLDISSYNEQF	-	TRBJ2-1	TRBV5-8
ASSKGPGVYNSPLH	-	TRBJ1-6	TRBV19